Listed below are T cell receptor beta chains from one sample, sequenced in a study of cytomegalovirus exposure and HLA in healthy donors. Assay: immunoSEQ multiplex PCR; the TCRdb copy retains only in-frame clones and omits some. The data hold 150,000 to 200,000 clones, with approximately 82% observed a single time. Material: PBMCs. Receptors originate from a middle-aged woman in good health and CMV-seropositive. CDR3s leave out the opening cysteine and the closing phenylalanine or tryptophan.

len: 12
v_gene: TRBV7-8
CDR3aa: ASSLNKDNSPLH

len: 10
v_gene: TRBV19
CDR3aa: ASGGGFQPQH

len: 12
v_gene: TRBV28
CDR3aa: ASRGQGPNQPQH

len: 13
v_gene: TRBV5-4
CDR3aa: ASSLARGQDYGYT

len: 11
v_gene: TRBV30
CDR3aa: AWSTIGGTEAF

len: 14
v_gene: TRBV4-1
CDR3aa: ASSQSQDRGLQGQY

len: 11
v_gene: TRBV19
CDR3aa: ASSRQGSYEQY

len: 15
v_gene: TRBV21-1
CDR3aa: ASSKTPTSSPGVEQF

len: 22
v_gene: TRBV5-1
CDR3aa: ASSLPLKRTRQGELAGDRYTQY

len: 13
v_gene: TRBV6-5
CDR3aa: ASSYSRQGTQPQH

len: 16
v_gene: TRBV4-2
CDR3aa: ASSRAARQGVSSYEQY

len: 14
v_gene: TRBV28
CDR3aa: ASSLRLQGAREKLF

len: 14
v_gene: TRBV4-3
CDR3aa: ASSSFRGSNTDTQY

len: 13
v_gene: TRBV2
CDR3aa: ASSEGQQDYNEQF

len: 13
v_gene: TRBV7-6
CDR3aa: ASSKWGQENTEAF

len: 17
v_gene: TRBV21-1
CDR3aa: ASSKWELREHRMNTEAF

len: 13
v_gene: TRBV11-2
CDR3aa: ASSRGLLSADEQF

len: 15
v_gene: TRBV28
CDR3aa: ASSFTRTGEMNTEAF

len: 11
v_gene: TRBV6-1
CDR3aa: AITDRDPREQY

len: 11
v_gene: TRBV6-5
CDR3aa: ASSRGQDEKLF

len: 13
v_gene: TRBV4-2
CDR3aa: ASSQAKLASYEQY

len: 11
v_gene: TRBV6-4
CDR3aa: ASSDRDSSPLH

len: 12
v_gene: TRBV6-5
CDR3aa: ASSSGRQGLSVT

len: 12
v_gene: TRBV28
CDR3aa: ASSLSIPGYGYT

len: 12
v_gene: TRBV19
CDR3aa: ASSIEAGLGEQY

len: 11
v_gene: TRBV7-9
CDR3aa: ASSQGTNNEQF

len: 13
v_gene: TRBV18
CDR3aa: ASSQLDSPNTEAF